This T cell receptor (beta chain) came from a study of CD4 T cells in relation to SARS-CoV-2 and coronaviruses. Some clones are missing from TCRdb's copy, which holds only in-frame ones; the method was immunoSEQ multiplex PCR. The repertoire consists of approximately 27,000 clones, with 75% occurring once and the leading ten covering 10% to 15%. The V gene end was trimmed by 3 bases and the J gene end by 7 bases; junction bases not matched to a gene: 3. The CDR3 covers 13 residues. From germline, CDR1 is SGHAT and CDR2 FQNNGV. Of note for this clone: Its antigen remains unknown.

The unexposed donors gave CD4+ T cells in about 2010-2018, prior to COVID-19. After more than eight days of culture, CD4+ T cells were isolated. Cells permitting, SARS-CoV-2 S/N and four cold-coronavirus spikes were tested on unexposed-donor CD4+ T cells. V gene TRBV11-2 combines with J gene TRBJ2-1; 7 nucleotides match TRBD1. The TCR comes from a human donor in good health. Sequences were obtained from CD4+ T cells from PBMCs, cultured in vitro. The CDR3 sequence: CASSFLRGNEQFF. In nucleotides, the CDR3 is TGTGCCAGCAGCTTTCTCAGGGGGAATGAGCAGTTCTTC.